This T cell receptor (beta chain) originates from a study of monozygotic twins with inflammatory bowel disease. TCRdb re-called the 5' RACE reads; every CDR3 protein appears as one record, without DNA. The table counts around 140,000 distinct CDR3 sequences; 1% to 1.5% lies in the top ten. The CDR3 runs to 21 residues. The germline CDR1 and CDR2 sequences are MDHEN and SYDVKM. Blood samples of less than 3 ml were drawn from every donor. The receptor was isolated from a human donor with ulcerative colitis or Crohn's disease, or a healthy co-twin of an affected twin (not recorded which). This chain joins TRBV28 and TRBJ2-5; absent DNA, TCRdb's TRBD2 call cannot be checked. The sequencing sample was made of blood. The chain's CDR3 is CASSFGFGSGGVMRGSVIQYF.